A single sample gave rise to the 3 T cell receptor beta chains below, sequenced in a study of blood T cell repertoires in COVID-19. TCRdb's copy holds only in-frame clones and misses some; the assay was immunoSEQ multiplex PCR. The table lists some 160,000 clones, around 90% of them singletons. Specimen: peripheral blood. All receptors derive from a woman aged 80 or over with COVID-19, enrolled during active disease.

V is TRBV10-3 and J is TRBJ1-1, with D perhaps TRBD1 (6 bases). The CDR3 has 13 amino acids. Germline CDR1 is ENHRY and CDR2 is SYGVKD. V was cut by 7 bases and J by 1 base, with 10 bases left in between. This CDR3 reads CAITTGQNTEAFF. The CDR3 nucleotides are TGTGCCATCACCACGGGACAGAACACTGAAGCTTTCTTT.

This clone showed up just once. The chain carries TRBV11-2 and TRBJ2-2, with 10 bases that match TRBD1. Germline V lookup: CDR1 SGHAT, CDR2 FQNNGV. There are 15 residues in the CDR3. With V trimmed by 5 bases and J by 3 bases, 3 bases remained unmatched. CDR3 nucleotide sequence: TGTGCCAGCAGCCTAGGACAGGGGGACACCGGGGAGCTGTTTTTT. Protein product: CASSLGQGDTGELFF.

This sequence joins TRBV19 and TRBJ2-6; 7 bases match TRBD2. CDR3 length equals 18 residues. V was clipped by 4 bases and J by 2 bases; unmatched bases: 11. CDR1 and CDR2 (germline): LNHDA, SQIVND (reference sequence). The CDR3 is CASSTGTGRLPGANVLTF. The CDR3 DNA sequence: TGTGCCAGTAGTACCGGCACCGGGAGGCTACCTGGGGCCAACGTCCTGACTTTC.